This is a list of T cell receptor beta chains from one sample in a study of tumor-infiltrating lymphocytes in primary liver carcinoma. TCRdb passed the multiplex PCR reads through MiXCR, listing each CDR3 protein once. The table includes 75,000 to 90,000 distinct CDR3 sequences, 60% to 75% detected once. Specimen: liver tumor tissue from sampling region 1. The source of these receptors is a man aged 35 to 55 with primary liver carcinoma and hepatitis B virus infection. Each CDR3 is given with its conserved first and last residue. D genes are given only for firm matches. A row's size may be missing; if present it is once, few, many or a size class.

cdr3_nt: TGCAGTGTAAGGGACGAGTCCTACGAGCAGTACTTC
cdr3_aa: CSVRDESYEQYF
clone_size: once
d_call: NA
v_call: TRBV20-1
j_call: TRBJ2-7

cdr3_nt: TGTGCCATCAGCTTAGGCCTAGCGGGGGGAGAGGATGAGCAGTTCTTC
cdr3_aa: CAISLGLAGGEDEQFF
clone_size: NA
d_call: TRBD2
v_call: TRBV7-9
j_call: TRBJ2-1

cdr3_nt: TGTGCCAGCAGTTCTCTCCAGAATTCACTCCTCCACTTT
cdr3_aa: CASSSLQNSLLHF
clone_size: NA
d_call: NA
v_call: TRBV25-1
j_call: TRBJ1-6

cdr3_nt: TGTGCCAGCAGTTTTCCGGGGGACCCCACAGATACGCAGTGTTTT
cdr3_aa: CASSFPGDPTDTQCF
clone_size: NA
d_call: NA
v_call: TRBV28
j_call: TRBJ2-3

cdr3_nt: TGTGCCACCAGTCCCTCGCCCCGGGTGGACACCGGGGAGCTCTTTTTT
cdr3_aa: CATSPSPRVDTGELFF
clone_size: NA
d_call: NA
v_call: TRBV10-3
j_call: TRBJ2-2

cdr3_nt: TGCGCCAGCAGCTTGGGGCGTCTTCAAGAGACCCAGTACTTC
cdr3_aa: CASSLGRLQETQYF
clone_size: many
d_call: NA
v_call: TRBV5-1
j_call: TRBJ2-5

cdr3_nt: TGTGCCAGCAGTTTTATAGAGATAGGGCGGGATGGCTACACCTTC
cdr3_aa: CASSFIEIGRDGYTF
clone_size: NA
d_call: NA
v_call: TRBV28
j_call: TRBJ1-2

cdr3_nt: TGCAGCGTTGAAGCTAATTCCGGCAGATATACGCAGTATTTT
cdr3_aa: CSVEANSGRYTQYF
clone_size: NA
d_call: NA
v_call: TRBV29-1
j_call: TRBJ2-3

cdr3_nt: TGTGCCAGCAGTGTCCCGGGAACCAACGAGCAGTACTTC
cdr3_aa: CASSVPGTNEQYF
clone_size: NA
d_call: NA
v_call: TRBV6-1
j_call: TRBJ2-7

cdr3_nt: TGCGCCAGCAGCCAAGTCAGCCTTGGAAATTCACCCCTCCACTTT
cdr3_aa: CASSQVSLGNSPLHF
clone_size: many
d_call: NA
v_call: TRBV4-1
j_call: TRBJ1-6

cdr3_nt: TGCGCCAGCAGCCCCCAAGCGCGCAGCTCCTACAGTGAGCAGTCCTTC
cdr3_aa: CASSPQARSSYSEQSF
clone_size: NA
d_call: NA
v_call: TRBV4-1
j_call: TRBJ2-1

cdr3_nt: TGTGCCAGCAGTTACTCGACAAGGGTAGGGAACACTGAAGTTTTCTTT
cdr3_aa: CASSYSTRVGNTEVFF
clone_size: NA
d_call: NA
v_call: TRBV6-5
j_call: TRBJ1-1

cdr3_nt: TGTGCCAGCAGCCTACAGGTTTCCTACGAGCAGTACTTC
cdr3_aa: CASSLQVSYEQYF
clone_size: many
d_call: NA
v_call: TRBV7-9
j_call: TRBJ2-7

cdr3_nt: TGTGCCAGCGGTCTACTTAGGGGGACCGAGGACAATGAGCAGTTCTTC
cdr3_aa: CASGLLRGTEDNEQFF
clone_size: NA
d_call: NA
v_call: TRBV6-6
j_call: TRBJ2-1

cdr3_nt: TGCAGTGCGCCAGCTCCGGGGGGGAAGACCCAGTACTTC
cdr3_aa: CSAPAPGGKTQYF
clone_size: few
d_call: TRBD2
v_call: TRBV20-1
j_call: TRBJ2-5

cdr3_nt: TGCAGCGCCGGAGAATCTGGAAACACCATATATTTT
cdr3_aa: CSAGESGNTIYF
clone_size: NA
d_call: NA
v_call: TRBV29-1
j_call: TRBJ1-3

cdr3_nt: TGCGCCAGCAGCCAGGAGGGGCAGGCCTACGACCAGTACTTC
cdr3_aa: CASSQEGQAYDQYF
clone_size: NA
d_call: NA
v_call: TRBV4-1
j_call: TRBJ2-7

cdr3_nt: TGTGCCAGCAGCTTACTAGCGTTTAGCACAGATACGCAGTATTTT
cdr3_aa: CASSLLAFSTDTQYF
clone_size: medium-sized
d_call: NA
v_call: TRBV11-2
j_call: TRBJ2-3

cdr3_nt: TGTGCCAGCAGTGTCACAGGGTCCTGCACAGATAAGCAGTATTTT
cdr3_aa: CASSVTGSCTDKQYF
clone_size: NA
d_call: NA
v_call: TRBV6-1
j_call: TRBJ2-3

cdr3_nt: TGTGCCATCAGTGAGTCGCTGGGTACGACCAGCAGGAGCACAGATACGCAGTATTTT
cdr3_aa: CAISESLGTTSRSTDTQYF
clone_size: NA
d_call: NA
v_call: TRBV10-3
j_call: TRBJ2-3

cdr3_nt: TGTACCAGCAGTCAATCTTGGGACTCCGGGAACACCATATATTTT
cdr3_aa: CTSSQSWDSGNTIYF
clone_size: NA
d_call: NA
v_call: TRBV6-5
j_call: TRBJ1-3

cdr3_nt: TGTGCCAGCAGCTCCTTGAGTGGGAGGACTACCGGGAAGCTGTTTTTT
cdr3_aa: CASSSLSGRTTGKLFF
clone_size: NA
d_call: NA
v_call: TRBV6-5
j_call: TRBJ2-2

cdr3_nt: TGCACCAGCAGCCAACCTTCCTCCGGGACAGTGAAGGTCGGGGAGCTGTTTTTT
cdr3_aa: CTSSQPSSGTVKVGELFF
clone_size: NA
d_call: TRBD1
v_call: TRBV4-1
j_call: TRBJ2-2

cdr3_nt: TGTGCCAACAAGCATCAGGGGACCTCCTACAATGAGCAGTTCTTC
cdr3_aa: CANKHQGTSYNEQFF
clone_size: NA
d_call: NA
v_call: TRBV6-1
j_call: TRBJ2-1

cdr3_nt: TGTGCCAGCAGTTACGGGGGGGAAAGCAGCGAGCAGTACTTT
cdr3_aa: CASSYGGESSEQYF
clone_size: once
d_call: TRBD2
v_call: TRBV28
j_call: TRBJ2-7

cdr3_nt: TGTGCAAGCAGTTTACAGCGAGGGGCTGGGGTCAACGTCCTGACTTTC
cdr3_aa: CASSLQRGAGVNVLTF
clone_size: NA
d_call: NA
v_call: TRBV6-6
j_call: TRBJ2-6